Below are 13 T cell receptor beta chains sequenced from a single sample in a study of cytomegalovirus exposure and HLA in healthy donors. Researchers ran the PCR with 60 Vbeta and 13 Jbeta primers. Profiled with immunoSEQ multiplex PCR; TCRdb holds only in-frame clones, not every one. The repertoire holds around 53,000 clones, with around 80% as singletons. The sequenced sample consisted of PBMCs. The receptors originated from a man over 45 in good health and CMV-seronegative.

There are a few counts of this clone. The chain uses TRBV7-6 and TRBJ2-1; D is ambiguous. Trimming stripped 4 bases from V and 5 bases from J, with 3 bases between. Germline-derived CDR1 and CDR2 are SGHVS and FNYEAQ. This CDR3 is built from 11 residues. CDR3: CASSSDNEQFF. CDR3 coding DNA: TGTGCCAGCAGCTCGGACAATGAGCAGTTCTTC.

This clone came up a few times. The chain is built from TRBV6-6 and TRBJ2-1; 13 nucleotides match TRBD2. J was trimmed by 6 bases and V by 5 bases; bases with no gene match: 7. Germline values: CDR1 MNHNY, CDR2 SVGAGI (reference sequence). This CDR3 is built from 16 residues. CDR3 sequence (DNA): TGTGCCAGCAGTCCCTTGACTAGCGGGGGGAGCAATGAGCAGTTCTTC. It translates to CASSPLTSGGSNEQFF.

The rearrangement uses TRBV7-9 and TRBJ2-3, with TRBD1 as a possible D gene (6 bases). The V end was cut by 5 bases, the J end by 4 bases, with 19 bases between. This CDR3 has 16 residues. Germline loops: CDR1 SEHNR, CDR2 FQNEAQ (reference sequence). DNA of the CDR3: TGTGCCAGCAGCCCTAGGATAGGGACAAGGCCAGATACGCAGTATTTT. Translating gives CASSPRIGTRPDTQYF.

J is TRBJ2-5 and V is TRBV6-5; 7 nucleotides align to TRBD2. The ends lost 0 bases at V and 2 bases at J; junction bases unmatched: 3. CDR3 size: 15 residues. Germline V lookup: CDR1 MNHEY, CDR2 SVGAGI. The CDR3 DNA reads TGTGCCAGCAGTTACTCGTCGCGGGGGCAAGAGACCCAGTACTTC. Protein: CASSYSSRGQETQYF.

The V and J genes are TRBV18 and TRBJ1-2; D is perhaps TRBD1 (6 bases). The V gene's germline CDR1 is KGHSH and CDR2 LQKENI. V shed 2 bases and J shed 3 bases, with 13 bases lying between them. CDR3 length: 15 residues. CDR3 in amino acids: CASSPNAGADYGYTF. The CDR3 DNA sequence: TGTGCCAGCTCACCAAACGCGGGGGCCGACTATGGCTACACCTTC.

The chain links TRBV9 to TRBJ2-3, with TRBD2 identical over 8 bases. The CDR3 contains 15 residues. Looked up from germline, CDR1 is SGDLS and CDR2 is YYNGEE. V shed 4 bases, J shed 2 bases, and the junction held 6 bases outside the gene matches. This CDR3 reads CASSPSGGPTDTQYF. CDR3 bases: TGTGCCAGCAGCCCCAGCGGGGGACCCACAGATACGCAGTATTTT.

This clone occurred a few times. The chain has TRBV27 and TRBJ2-5; 7 bases map to TRBD1. Trimming cost V 6 bases and J 7 bases; bases outside gene matches: 8. CDR1 MNHEY and CDR2 SMNVEV come from the germline V gene (reference sequence). CDR3 length equals 13 residues. CDR3 protein: CASRATGVGTQYF. Written as DNA, the CDR3 is TGTGCCAGCAGAGCAACAGGGGTCGGGACCCAGTACTTC.

V gene TRBV7-2 combines with J gene TRBJ1-1; 8 bases match TRBD1. The V and J ends lost 6 bases and 1 base, in that order; junction bases with no gene match: 7. Germline loops: CDR1 SGHTA, CDR2 FQGNSA. The CDR3 is 15 amino acids. The CDR3 nucleotides are TGTGCCAGCAGTTACACAGGGGGATCGAACACTGAAGCTTTCTTT. The encoded protein is CASSYTGGSNTEAFF.

The V call is TRBV29-1, the J call TRBJ2-7; 11 positions match TRBD1. Trimming took 4 bases from V and 4 from J; bases not matched to a gene: 3. The CDR3 totals 13 residues. The germline V gene encodes CDR1 SQVTM and CDR2 ANQGSEA. In DNA form, the CDR3 reads TGCAGCGTTGGAGGACAGGGGGCGTACGAGCAGTACTTC. Encoded protein: CSVGGQGAYEQYF.

With respect to this clone: The same CDR3 also results from other DNA sequences found in this sample. The chain joins TRBV6-6 to TRBJ1-3; D perhaps matches TRBD1 (6 bases). The CDR3 runs to 15 residues. The V end lost 6 bases, the J end lost 0 bases, and 12 bases lay between the germline ends. CDR1 is MNHNY, CDR2 SVGAGI, per germline (reference sequence). The CDR3 DNA is TGTGCCAGCAGCCCCACAGGGTTCTCTGGAAACACCATATATTTT. Residues: CASSPTGFSGNTIYF.

V and J are TRBV28 and TRBJ1-6, with 7 bases matching TRBD1. The germline V gene has CDR1 MDHEN and CDR2 SYDVKM. V lost 2 bases to trimming and J lost 2 bases; unmatched junction nucleotides: 6. The CDR3 length is 17 residues. In DNA, the CDR3 is TGTGCCAGCAGTTTAGGGGGGACAGTAACCTATAATTCACCCCTCCACTTT. This gives the protein CASSLGGTVTYNSPLHF.

J is TRBJ2-2 and V is TRBV2; D is perhaps TRBD1 (5 bases). CDR1 is SNHLY, CDR2 FYNNEI, per germline. This CDR3 is 14 amino acids long. Trimming pared 6 bases from V and 7 bases from J, leaving 15 bases between. The CDR3 region has the DNA TGTGCCAGCAGCCGAAAACAGGCGAACGGGGAGCTGTTTTTT. This sequence encodes CASSRKQANGELFF.

The chain uses TRBV18 and TRBJ1-1; D perhaps matches TRBD1 (5 bases). Between the trimmed V and J ends, which lost 1 base and 1 base, there was a span of 13 bases. The CDR3 contains 16 residues. Germline V gene data show CDR1 as KGHSH and CDR2 as LQKENI. The CDR3 coding sequence is TGTGCCAGCTCACCACGTGACAGTAAAGGGAACACTGAAGCTTTCTTT. This encodes CASSPRDSKGNTEAFF.